Shown below are 26 T cell receptor beta chains from a single sample sequenced in a study of blood T cell repertoires in COVID-19. Only in-frame clones appear in the TCRdb table, and some are missing; sequencing was by immunoSEQ multiplex PCR. The table has roughly 100,000 clones, roughly 85% seen once. Source material: peripheral blood. These receptors all come from a woman older than 75 with acute or convalescent COVID-19.

The chain has TRBV5-1 and TRBJ1-1; TRBD1 matches 8 bases. With 4 bases clipped from V and 3 bases from J, the junction kept 5 bases outside the gene matches. Germline CDR1 reads SGHRS; CDR2 reads YFSETQ. The CDR3 has 14 amino acids. CDR3 sequence (DNA): TGCGCCAGCAGCCGGGGGACAGGATACACTGAAGCTTTCTTT. Translating it yields CASSRGTGYTEAFF. Looking up the rest from reference TRBV5-1 and TRBJ1-1 gives the full variable domain: KAGVTQTPRYLIKTRGQQVTLSCSPISGHRSVSWYQQTPGQGLQFLFEYFSETQRNKGNFPGRFSGRQFSNSRSEMNVSTLELGDSALYLCASSRGTGYTEAFFGQGTRLTVV.

This chain uses TRBV4-3 with TRBJ1-2; D is ambiguous. Per the germline V gene, CDR1 is LGHNA and CDR2 is YSLEER. V dropped 0 bases and J dropped 7 bases, with 12 bases sitting between them. The CDR3 sequence is 14 residues long. The DNA for the CDR3 is TGCGCCAGCAGCCAAGATCGTTCGGTCGGTGGCTACACCTTC. Translated, it gives CASSQDRSVGGYTF.

This sequence joins TRBV4-1 and TRBJ1-4; D perhaps matches TRBD1 (5 bases). V dropped 5 bases and J dropped 7 bases, with 17 bases sitting between them. There are 15 residues in the CDR3. Germline V lookup: CDR1 MGHRA, CDR2 YSYEKL. Written as DNA, the CDR3 is TGCGCCAGCAGCGAGGGACTACAGAGAACTGAAAAACTGTTTTTT. This translates into CASSEGLQRTEKLFF.

The CDR3 spells CASRGGRTEAFF. The CDR3 region has the DNA TGTGCCAGCAGGGGGGGAAGAACTGAAGCTTTCTTT. This rearrangement joins TRBV2 to TRBJ1-1, with D tentatively TRBD1 (5 bases). V dropped 6 bases and J dropped 5 bases, with 10 bases sitting between them. The CDR3 runs to 12 residues. Germline CDR1 SNHLY, CDR2 FYNNEI.

V usage is TRBV6-5 and J usage is TRBJ2-7; 7 positions match TRBD2. The germline V gene encodes CDR1 MNHEY and CDR2 SVGAGI. The CDR3 spans 13 residues. V trimming: 2 bases; J trimming: 4 bases; junction bases outside the gene matches: 2. The CDR3: CASSYQRGYEQYF. The CDR3 region has the DNA TGTGCCAGCAGTTACCAGCGGGGTTACGAGCAGTACTTC.

This rearrangement joins TRBV29-1 to TRBJ2-1, with a possible D match to TRBD1 (5 bases). Germline CDR1 SQVTM, CDR2 ANQGSEA. This CDR3 spans 19 amino acids. Deletions cut 6 bases from V and 1 base from J, with 28 bases between. The CDR3 DNA reads TGCAGCGTACGAAATAGGGTGGGGCAGGGAACAACTTCCTACAATGAGCAGTTCTTC. This gives the protein CSVRNRVGQGTTSYNEQFF.

This chain uses TRBV12-3 or TRBV12-4 with TRBJ1-1; D is uncertain. The length of the CDR3 is 13 residues. V was shortened by 5 bases and J by 0 bases, with 7 bases between the two germline ends. The CDR3 DNA follows: TGTGCCAGCAGTCAAGCGGTGAACACTGAAGCTTTCTTT. Residues: CASSQAVNTEAFF.

The chain recombines TRBV4-3 with TRBJ2-1; possible D gene TRBD2, 6 bases. CDR3 length: 14 residues. V lost 1 base, J lost 9 bases, and 13 bases lay in between. From germline, CDR1 is LGHNA and CDR2 YSLEER. CDR3 amino acids: CASSQVLAAGEQFF. For the CDR3, the DNA is TGCGCCAGCAGCCAAGTTTTAGCGGCGGGTGAGCAGTTCTTC.

CDR3 sequence (DNA): TGTGCCAGCAGCCATTATAATGAGCAGTTCTTC. Amino acid sequence: CASSHYNEQFF. The chain uses TRBV3-1 (or the pseudogene TRBV3-2) and TRBJ2-1; D is unclear. Germline V gives CDR1 LGHDT, CDR2 YNNKEL (reference sequence). Trimming removed 3 bases from V and 7 bases from J, with 4 bases in between. This CDR3 spans 11 amino acids.

In the case of this clone: This specimen includes other DNA sequences encoding the same CDR3. This chain links TRBV28 with TRBJ1-5; 9 positions agree with TRBD1. This CDR3 has 14 residues. The germline V gene encodes CDR1 MDHEN and CDR2 SYDVKM. The ends lost 6 bases at V and 2 bases at J; junction bases unmatched: 2. This CDR3 is CASRRTGGNQPQHF. The CDR3 nucleotides read TGTGCCAGCAGACGGACAGGGGGCAATCAGCCCCAGCATTTT.

The chain links TRBV2 to TRBJ1-1; D is unresolved. CDR1 is SNHLY, CDR2 FYNNEI, per germline. Trimming took 4 bases from V and 7 from J, leaving 7 bases between them. This CDR3 contains 11 residues. The CDR3 loop is CASSVLVEAFF. CDR3 bases: TGTGCCAGCAGTGTGTTAGTTGAAGCTTTCTTT.

CDR3 in amino acids: CASSPGTGHPLFRVYEQYF. In DNA form, the CDR3 reads TGTGCCAGCAGCCCCGGGACAGGGCACCCCCTGTTTAGAGTATACGAGCAGTACTTC. V usage is TRBV7-9 and J usage is TRBJ2-7; TRBD1 matches 9 bases. Trimming removed 5 bases from V and 4 bases from J; junction bases left unmatched: 21. Germline lookup yields CDR1 SEHNR and CDR2 FQNEAQ (reference sequence). This CDR3 has 19 residues.

This clone has more than one count but fewer than ten. This chain joins TRBV14 and TRBJ2-7, with D maybe TRBD1 (6 bases). Germline CDR1 SGHDN, CDR2 FVKESK. V was trimmed by 5 bases and J by 4 bases, leaving 9 bases between them. The CDR3 runs 12 residues. This CDR3 is CASSSQGYEQYF. DNA for the CDR3: TGTGCCAGCAGCTCCCAGGGGTACGAGCAGTACTTC.

The chain couples TRBV3-1 (or the pseudogene TRBV3-2) to TRBJ1-5; D is possibly TRBD1 (6 bases). There are 16 residues in the CDR3. Deletions cut 1 base from V and 1 base from J, with 11 bases between. CDR1 is LGHDT and CDR2 is YNNKEL in the germline V gene (reference sequence). DNA of the CDR3: TGTGCCAGCAGCCAAGGGGGACATCTGAGCAATCAGCCCCAGCATTTT. Translating gives CASSQGGHLSNQPQHF.

This chain connects TRBV2 to TRBJ1-2, with D possibly being TRBD1 (6 bases). V lost 11 bases, J lost 6 bases, and 22 bases lay in between. CDR1 SNHLY and CDR2 FYNNEI come from the germline V gene. The CDR3 totals 14 residues. CDR3 amino acids: CAGMGTGRGDGYTF. In DNA form, the CDR3 reads TGTGCCGGAATGGGAACAGGCAGGGGCGATGGCTACACCTTC.

This chain joins TRBV6-5 and TRBJ1-2; D gene unclear. The germline V gene encodes CDR1 MNHEY and CDR2 SVGAGI. Trimming stripped 7 bases from V and 2 bases from J, with 8 bases between. CDR3 length equals 12 residues. CDR3 bases: TGTGCCAGCAATCGGGAAAACTATGGCTACACCTTC. The encoded protein is CASNRENYGYTF.

The chain couples TRBV5-1 to TRBJ2-5; 9 bases fit TRBD1. From germline, CDR1 is SGHRS and CDR2 YFSETQ. The V segment lost 4 bases and the J segment 4 bases; nucleotides outside the gene matches: 8. The CDR3 covers 15 residues. In nucleotides, the CDR3 is TGCGCCAGCAGCCTCGGGACAGGGAGAGGAGAGACCCAGTACTTC. This gives the protein CASSLGTGRGETQYF.

The CDR3 sequence: CASRRTGGGEKLFF. CDR3 coding DNA: TGTGCCAGCAGAAGGACAGGGGGTGGTGAAAAACTGTTTTTT. The chain is built from TRBV28 and TRBJ1-4, with 10 nucleotides matching TRBD1. Trimming took 6 bases from V and 7 from J; bases not matched to a gene: 5. The CDR3 sequence is 14 residues long. Germline lookup yields CDR1 MDHEN and CDR2 SYDVKM.

The chain carries TRBV27 and TRBJ1-6; TRBD1 agrees at 8 bases. CDR1 and CDR2 (germline): MNHEY, SMNVEV (reference sequence). The V gene end was trimmed by 7 bases and the J gene end by 5 bases; junction bases not matched to a gene: 4. This CDR3 contains 14 residues. The CDR3 loop is CASTGGRDNSPLHF. The CDR3 DNA is TGTGCCAGCACAGGGGGCCGCGATAATTCACCCCTCCACTTT.

This chain connects TRBV27 to TRBJ1-5, with 7 bases aligning to TRBD1. Germline V CDR1 and CDR2: MNHEY, SMNVEV (reference sequence). CDR3 size: 12 residues. V was clipped by 8 bases and J by 3 bases; unmatched bases: 1. The CDR3 bases are TGTGCCAGCGGGACAGTCAATCAGCCCCAGCATTTT. This encodes CASGTVNQPQHF.

A few counts support this clone. The chain links TRBV9 to TRBJ2-4, with D possibly matching TRBD1 (5 bases). This CDR3 spans 14 amino acids. Trimming took 0 bases from V and 7 from J, leaving 11 bases between them. Germline CDR1 SGDLS, CDR2 YYNGEE. The CDR3 DNA sequence: TGTGCCAGCAGCGTAGGACCTGGGGCGAACATTCAGTACTTC. Protein sequence: CASSVGPGANIQYF.

The gene calls are TRBV7-2 and TRBJ2-3; no clear D gene. CDR3 length: 14 residues. Looked up from germline, CDR1 is SGHTA and CDR2 is FQGNSA. V shed 1 base and J shed 6 bases, with 11 bases lying between them. The CDR3 nucleotides read TGTGCCAGCAGCTTAGGGCTGCCCTTGGATACGCAGTATTTT. This translates into CASSLGLPLDTQYF.

This chain connects TRBV29-1 to TRBJ2-5; D gene unclear. Trimming took off 4 bases at V and 5 bases at J, with 11 bases between the two ends. The CDR3 spans 12 residues. In germline, CDR1 is SQVTM, CDR2 ANQGSEA. The CDR3 loop is CSVGSTKETQYF. The CDR3 bases are TGCAGCGTTGGCAGCACTAAGGAGACCCAGTACTTC. The full variable domain, its missing parts supplied by reference TRBV29-1 and TRBJ2-5, is SAVISQKPSRDICQRGTSLTIQCQVDSQVTMMFWYRQQPGQSLTLIATANQGSEATYESGFVIDKFPISRPNLTFSTLTVSNMSPEDSSIYLCSVGSTKETQYFGPGTRLLVL.

The chain links TRBV7-9 to TRBJ1-6; possible D gene TRBD1, 6 bases. The germline V gene encodes CDR1 SEHNR and CDR2 FQNEAQ (reference sequence). The CDR3 runs 14 residues. Trimming cost V 1 base and J 8 bases, with 9 bases left between them. CDR3 DNA sequence: TGTGCCAGCAGCTTAGGCCCAGGGGATTCACCCCTCCACTTT. Its protein is CASSLGPGDSPLHF.

The chain joins TRBV4-1 to TRBJ2-5, with D possibly TRBD2 on 6 matching bases. V was clipped by 0 bases and J by 5 bases, with 16 bases between them. This CDR3 comprises 16 residues. From germline, CDR1 is MGHRA and CDR2 YSYEKL. Here the CDR3 DNA reads TGCGCCAGCAGCCAAGATCCTGGGAGGCGGAAGGAGACCCAGTACTTC. This encodes CASSQDPGRRKETQYF.

On this clone itself: Its ends do not fully match the called genes, so a read error is possible. This chain joins TRBV18 and TRBJ1-5; the match to TRBD1 covers 8 bases. The CDR3 is 14 residues long. The germline V gene encodes CDR1 KGHSH and CDR2 LQKENI. CDR3 in DNA: TGTGCCAGCTCACCGGGACAGGTTTATCAACCCCAGCATTTT. The encoded protein is CASSPGQVYQPQHF.